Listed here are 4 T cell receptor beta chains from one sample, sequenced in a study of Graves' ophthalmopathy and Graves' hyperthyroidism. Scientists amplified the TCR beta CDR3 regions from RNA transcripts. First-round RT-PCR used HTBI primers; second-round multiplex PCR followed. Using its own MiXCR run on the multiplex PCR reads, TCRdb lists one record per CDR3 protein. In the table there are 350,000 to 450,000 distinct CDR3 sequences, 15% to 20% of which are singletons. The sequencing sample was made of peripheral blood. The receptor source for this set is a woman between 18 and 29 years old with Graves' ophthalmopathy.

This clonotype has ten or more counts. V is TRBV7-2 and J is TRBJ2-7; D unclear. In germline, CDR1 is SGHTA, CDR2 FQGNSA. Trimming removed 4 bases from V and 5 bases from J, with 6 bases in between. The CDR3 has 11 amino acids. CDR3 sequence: CASSSGHEQYF. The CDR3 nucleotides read TGTGCCAGCAGCTCCGGCCACGAGCAGTACTTC.

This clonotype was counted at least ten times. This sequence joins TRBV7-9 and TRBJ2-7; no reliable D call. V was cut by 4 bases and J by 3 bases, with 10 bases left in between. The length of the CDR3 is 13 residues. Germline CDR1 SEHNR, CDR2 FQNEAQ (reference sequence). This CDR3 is CASSSTSYYEQYF. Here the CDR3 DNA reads TGTGCCAGCAGCTCCACAAGCTACTACGAGCAGTACTTC.

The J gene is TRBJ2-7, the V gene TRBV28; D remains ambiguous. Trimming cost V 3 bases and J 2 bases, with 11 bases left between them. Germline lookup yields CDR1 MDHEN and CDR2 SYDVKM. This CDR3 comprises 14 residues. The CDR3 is CASSLGYNPYEQYF. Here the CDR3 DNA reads TGTGCCAGCAGTTTGGGTTATAACCCCTACGAGCAGTACTTC.

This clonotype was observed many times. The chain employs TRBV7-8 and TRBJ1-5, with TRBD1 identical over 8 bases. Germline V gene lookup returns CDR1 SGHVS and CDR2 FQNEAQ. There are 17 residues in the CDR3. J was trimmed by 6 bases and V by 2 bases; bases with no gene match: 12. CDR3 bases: TGTGCCAGCAGCTTACCCACCAGACAGGGGATCCGTCAGCCCCAGCATTTT. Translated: CASSLPTRQGIRQPQHF.